This TCR beta chain was recovered during a study of T cell responses to AZD1222 COVID-19 vaccine. The CDR3 covers 13 residues. The germline V and J ends were trimmed by 1 base and 4 bases, with 7 bases remaining between them. The germline CDR1 and CDR2 sequences are SGDLS and YYNGEE. This clone appeared a single time. Measured with immunoSEQ multiplex PCR; TCRdb has only the in-frame clones, and not every one. The sample holds fewer than 200,000 clones, roughly nine tenths seen once. The chain is built from TRBV9 and TRBJ2-3; D ambiguous. This TCR derives from an adult in good health. The source was peripheral blood, collected on day 0 of MenACWY control vaccination. The CDR3 nucleotides read TGTGCCAGCAGCGTAAGGGTGGCAGATACGCAGTATTTT. This sequence encodes CASSVRVADTQYF.